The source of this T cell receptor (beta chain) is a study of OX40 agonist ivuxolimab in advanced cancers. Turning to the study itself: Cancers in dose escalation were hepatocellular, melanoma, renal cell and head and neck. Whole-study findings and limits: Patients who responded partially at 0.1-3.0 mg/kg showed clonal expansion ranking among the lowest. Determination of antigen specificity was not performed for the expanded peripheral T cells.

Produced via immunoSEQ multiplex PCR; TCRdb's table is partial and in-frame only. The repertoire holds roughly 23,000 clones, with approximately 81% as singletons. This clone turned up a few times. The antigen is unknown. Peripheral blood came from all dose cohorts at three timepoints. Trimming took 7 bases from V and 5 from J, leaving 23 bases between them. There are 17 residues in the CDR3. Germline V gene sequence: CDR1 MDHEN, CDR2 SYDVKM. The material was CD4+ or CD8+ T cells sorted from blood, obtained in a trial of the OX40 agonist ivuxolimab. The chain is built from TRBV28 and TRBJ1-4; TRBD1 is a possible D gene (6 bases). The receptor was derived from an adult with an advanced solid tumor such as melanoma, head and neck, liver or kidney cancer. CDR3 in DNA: TGTGCCAGCACCCCCGAGGGGGGACCACAAATGAATGAAAAACTGTTTTTT. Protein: CASTPEGGPQMNEKLFF.